This note documents a single T cell receptor (beta chain) sequence. A read error may produce the germline difference seen at one junction end. The data belong to a study of early T cells in non-severe SARS-CoV-2 infection. About the study: The study sequenced bulk RNA from unsorted whole blood, with chains unpaired.

The library protocol tagged individual cDNA molecules with unique molecular identifiers. Via MiXCR, TCRdb re-called the 5' RACE reads, giving one row per CDR3 protein. There are 90,000 to 120,000 distinct CDR3 sequences in the sample; over 8.5% occur only once, and about 8% lies in the top ten. The CDR3 totals 17 residues. Germline V CDR1 and CDR2: MDHEN, SYDVKM. Sequenced sample: whole blood. The rearrangement links TRBV28 to TRBJ2-7, with 9 bases that match TRBD2. The TCR originated in an adult who was a healthcare worker with PCR-confirmed SARS-CoV-2 infection or an uninfected control (not recorded which). CDR3 sequence: CASSLGTVAGAGYKQYF. In DNA, the CDR3 is TGTGCCAGCAGTTTAGGCACCGTAGCGGGAGCAGGCTACAAGCAGTACTTC.